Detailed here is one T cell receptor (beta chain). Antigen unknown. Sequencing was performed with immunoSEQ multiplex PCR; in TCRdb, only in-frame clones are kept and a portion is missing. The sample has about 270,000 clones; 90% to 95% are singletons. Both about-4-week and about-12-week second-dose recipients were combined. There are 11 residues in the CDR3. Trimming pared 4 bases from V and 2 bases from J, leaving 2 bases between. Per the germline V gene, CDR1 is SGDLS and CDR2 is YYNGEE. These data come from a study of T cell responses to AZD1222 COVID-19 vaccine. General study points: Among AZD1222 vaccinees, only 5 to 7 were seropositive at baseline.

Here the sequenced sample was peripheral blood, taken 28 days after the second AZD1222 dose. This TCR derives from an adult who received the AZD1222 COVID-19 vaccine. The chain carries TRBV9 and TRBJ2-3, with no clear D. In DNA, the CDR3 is TGTGCCAGCAGCTTCACAGATACGCAGTATTTT. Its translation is CASSFTDTQYF.